The clone carrying this T cell receptor beta chain was seen more than once but under ten times. Its antigen is currently unknown. Between the trimmed V and J ends, which lost 7 bases and 11 bases, there was a span of 16 bases. This CDR3 region has 12 residues. From germline, CDR1 is KGHDR and CDR2 SFDVKD. The sample belongs to a study of blood T cells in healthy people across ages. Next came a second PCR, run for roughly 6 to 11 cycles, which used a sample-barcoded 5' primer along with a J-beta primer mix. TCRdb re-called the 5' RACE reads through MiXCR, storing one row per CDR3 protein. The profile shows around 900,000 distinct CDR3 sequences, approximately 50% of them singletons. Whole-study findings and limits: The study lacked donor CMV status, which possibly confounded expanded clonotype changes. Roughly linearly, TCR beta diversity per million T cells fell as age increased.

The donors, all healthy, were Caucasians living in Russia, aged about 6 to 100. Sequencing used blood. The genes are TRBV24-1 and TRBJ2-5; unclear D gene. This TCR was recovered from a woman between 55 and 75 years old in good health. In DNA, the CDR3 is TGTGCCACCAGCCAGACGGGTGGGAAGCAGTACTTC. This codes for CATSQTGGKQYF.